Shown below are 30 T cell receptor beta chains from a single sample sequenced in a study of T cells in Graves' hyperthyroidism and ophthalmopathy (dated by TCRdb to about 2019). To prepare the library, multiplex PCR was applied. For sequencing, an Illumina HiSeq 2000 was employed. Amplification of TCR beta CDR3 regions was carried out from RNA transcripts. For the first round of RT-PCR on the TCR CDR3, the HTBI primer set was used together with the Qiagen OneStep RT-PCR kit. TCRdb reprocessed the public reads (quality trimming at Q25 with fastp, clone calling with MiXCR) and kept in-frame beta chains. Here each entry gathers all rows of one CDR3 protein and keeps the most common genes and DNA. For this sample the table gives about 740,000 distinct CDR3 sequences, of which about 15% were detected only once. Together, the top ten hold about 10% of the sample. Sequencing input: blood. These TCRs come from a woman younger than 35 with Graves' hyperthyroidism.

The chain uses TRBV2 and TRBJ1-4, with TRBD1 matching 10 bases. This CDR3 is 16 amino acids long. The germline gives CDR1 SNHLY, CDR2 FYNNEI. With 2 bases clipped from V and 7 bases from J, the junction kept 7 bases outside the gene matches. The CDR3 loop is CASSEPQTGGGEKLFF. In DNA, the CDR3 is TGTGCCAGCAGTGAACCACAGACAGGGGGCGGTGAAAAACTGTTTTTT.

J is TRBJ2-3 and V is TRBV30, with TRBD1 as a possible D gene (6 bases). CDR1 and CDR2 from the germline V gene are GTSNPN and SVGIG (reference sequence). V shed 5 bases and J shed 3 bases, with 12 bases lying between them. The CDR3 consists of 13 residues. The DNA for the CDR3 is TGTGCCTGGCAGGGGCCGGGGACAGATACGCAGTATTTT. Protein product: CAWQGPGTDTQYF.

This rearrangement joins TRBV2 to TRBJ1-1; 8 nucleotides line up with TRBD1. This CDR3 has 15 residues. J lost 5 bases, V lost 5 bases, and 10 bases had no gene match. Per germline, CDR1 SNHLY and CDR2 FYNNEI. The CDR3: CASSIGGRGLTEAFF. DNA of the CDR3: TGTGCCAGCAGTATCGGAGGCAGGGGGCTTACTGAAGCTTTCTTT.

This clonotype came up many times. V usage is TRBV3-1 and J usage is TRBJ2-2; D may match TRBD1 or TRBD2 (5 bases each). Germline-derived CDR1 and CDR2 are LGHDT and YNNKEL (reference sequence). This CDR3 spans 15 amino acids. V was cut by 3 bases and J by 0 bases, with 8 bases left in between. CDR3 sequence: CASSHGTANTGELFF. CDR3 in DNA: TGTGCCAGCAGCCATGGGACGGCGAACACCGGGGAGCTGTTTTTT.

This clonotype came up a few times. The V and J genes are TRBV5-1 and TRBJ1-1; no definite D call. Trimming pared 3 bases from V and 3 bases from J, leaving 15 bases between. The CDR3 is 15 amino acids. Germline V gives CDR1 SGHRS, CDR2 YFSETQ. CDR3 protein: CASSSREPGDTEAFF. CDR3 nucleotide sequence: TGCGCCAGCAGCTCTCGGGAGCCCGGCGACACTGAAGCTTTCTTT. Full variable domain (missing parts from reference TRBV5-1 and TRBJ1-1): KAGVTQTPRYLIKTRGQQVTLSCSPISGHRSVSWYQQTPGQGLQFLFEYFSETQRNKGNFPGRFSGRQFSNSRSEMNVSTLELGDSALYLCASSSREPGDTEAFFGQGTRLTVV.

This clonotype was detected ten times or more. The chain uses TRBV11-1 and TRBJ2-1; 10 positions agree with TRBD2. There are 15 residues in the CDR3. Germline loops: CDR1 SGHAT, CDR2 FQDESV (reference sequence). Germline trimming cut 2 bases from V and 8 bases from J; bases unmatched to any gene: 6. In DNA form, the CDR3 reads TGTGCCAGCAGCTTAACTAGCGGGATTTCTCATGAGCAGTTCTTC. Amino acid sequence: CASSLTSGISHEQFF.

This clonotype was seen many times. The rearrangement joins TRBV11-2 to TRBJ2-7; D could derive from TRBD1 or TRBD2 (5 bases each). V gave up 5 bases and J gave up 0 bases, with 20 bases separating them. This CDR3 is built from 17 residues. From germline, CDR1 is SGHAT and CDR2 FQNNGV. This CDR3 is CASSLNPGRGSSYEQYF. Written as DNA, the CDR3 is TGTGCCAGCAGCCTTAATCCGGGACGGGGAAGCTCCTACGAGCAGTACTTC.

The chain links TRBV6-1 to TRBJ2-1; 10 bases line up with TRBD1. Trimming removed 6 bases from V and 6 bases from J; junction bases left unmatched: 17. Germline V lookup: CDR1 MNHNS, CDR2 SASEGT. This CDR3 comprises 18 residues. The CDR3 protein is CASREIGSGQGRFNEQFF. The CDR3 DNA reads TGTGCCAGCAGGGAAATTGGGTCGGGACAGGGGAGGTTCAATGAGCAGTTCTTC.

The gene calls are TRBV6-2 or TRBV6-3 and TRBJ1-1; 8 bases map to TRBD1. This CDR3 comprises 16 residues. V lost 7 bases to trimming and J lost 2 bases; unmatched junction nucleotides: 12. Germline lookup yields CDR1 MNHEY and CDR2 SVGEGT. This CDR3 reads CASTQVQGAVNTEAFF. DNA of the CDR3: TGTGCCAGCACCCAAGTCCAGGGGGCGGTAAACACTGAAGCTTTCTTT.

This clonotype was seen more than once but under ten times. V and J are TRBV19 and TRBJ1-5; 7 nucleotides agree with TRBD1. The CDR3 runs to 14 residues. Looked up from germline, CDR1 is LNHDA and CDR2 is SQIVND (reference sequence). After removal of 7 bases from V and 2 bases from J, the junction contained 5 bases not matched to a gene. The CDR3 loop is CASTDRVGNQPQHF. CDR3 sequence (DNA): TGTGCCAGTACTGACAGGGTCGGCAATCAGCCCCAGCATTTT.

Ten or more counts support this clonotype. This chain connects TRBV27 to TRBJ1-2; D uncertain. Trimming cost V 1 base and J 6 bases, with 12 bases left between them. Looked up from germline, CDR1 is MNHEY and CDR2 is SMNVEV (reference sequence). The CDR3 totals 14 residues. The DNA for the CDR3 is TGTGCCAGCAGTTTATTGCCGCTCTCTCATGGCTACACCTTC. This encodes CASSLLPLSHGYTF.

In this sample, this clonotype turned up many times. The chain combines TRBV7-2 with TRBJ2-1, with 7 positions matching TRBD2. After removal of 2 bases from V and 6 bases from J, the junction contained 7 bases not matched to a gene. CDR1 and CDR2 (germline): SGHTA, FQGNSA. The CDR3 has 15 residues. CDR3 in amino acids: CASSLWAPGGNEQFF. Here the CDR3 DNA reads TGTGCCAGCAGCTTATGGGCGCCGGGAGGCAATGAGCAGTTCTTC.

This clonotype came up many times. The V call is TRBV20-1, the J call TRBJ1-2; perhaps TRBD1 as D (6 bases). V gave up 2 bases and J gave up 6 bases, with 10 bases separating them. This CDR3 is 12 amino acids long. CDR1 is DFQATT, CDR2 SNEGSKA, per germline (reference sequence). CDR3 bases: TGCAGTGCTAGATCTGGACAGCATGGCTACACCTTC. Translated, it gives CSARSGQHGYTF.

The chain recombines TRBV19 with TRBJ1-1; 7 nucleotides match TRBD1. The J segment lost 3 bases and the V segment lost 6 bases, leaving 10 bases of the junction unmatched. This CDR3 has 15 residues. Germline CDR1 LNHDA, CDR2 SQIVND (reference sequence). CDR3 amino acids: CASSLETGMDTEAFF. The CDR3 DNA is TGTGCCAGTAGCCTCGAGACAGGGATGGACACTGAAGCTTTCTTT.

The CDR3, as DNA: TGTGCCAGCAGCTCCCGGAGGGGGATCGGCTACAATGAGCAGTTCTTC. Translation gives CASSSRRGIGYNEQFF. The chain couples TRBV7-3 to TRBJ2-1, with D perhaps TRBD1 or TRBD2 (6 bases each). The CDR3 is 16 amino acids. Germline CDR1 is SGHTA and CDR2 is FQGTGA. Trimming stripped 4 bases from V and 3 bases from J, with 16 bases between. Supplemented by reference TRBV7-3 and TRBJ2-1, the full variable domain reads GAGVSQTPSNKVTEKGKYVELRCDPISGHTALYWYRQSLGQGPEFLIYFQGTGAADDSGLPNDRFFAVRPEGSVSTLKIQRTERGDSAVYLCASSSRRGIGYNEQFFGPGTRLTVL.

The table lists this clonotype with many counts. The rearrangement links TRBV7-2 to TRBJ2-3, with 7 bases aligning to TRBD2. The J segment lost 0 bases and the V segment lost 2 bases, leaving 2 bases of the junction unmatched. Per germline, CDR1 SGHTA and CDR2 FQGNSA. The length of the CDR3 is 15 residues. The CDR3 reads CASSLTSVSTDTQYF. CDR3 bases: TGTGCCAGCAGCTTAACTAGCGTGAGCACAGATACGCAGTATTTT.

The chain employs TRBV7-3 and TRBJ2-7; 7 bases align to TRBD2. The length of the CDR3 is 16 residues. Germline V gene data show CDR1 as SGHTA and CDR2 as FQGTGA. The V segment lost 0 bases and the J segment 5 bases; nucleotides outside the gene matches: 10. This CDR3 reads CASSLTPGGSLDEQYF. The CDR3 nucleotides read TGTGCCAGCAGCTTAACACCTGGCGGGAGTTTAGACGAGCAGTACTTC. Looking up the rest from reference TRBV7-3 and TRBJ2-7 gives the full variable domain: GAGVSQTPSNKVTEKGKYVELRCDPISGHTALYWYRQSLGQGPEFLIYFQGTGAADDSGLPNDRFFAVRPEGSVSTLKIQRTERGDSAVYLCASSLTPGGSLDEQYFGPGTRLTVT.

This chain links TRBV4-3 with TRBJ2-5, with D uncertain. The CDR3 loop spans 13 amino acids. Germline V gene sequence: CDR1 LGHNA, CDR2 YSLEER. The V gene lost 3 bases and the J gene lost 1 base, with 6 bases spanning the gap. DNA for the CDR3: TGCGCCAGCAGCCAGCGGTTCCAAGAGACCCAGTACTTC. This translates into CASSQRFQETQYF.

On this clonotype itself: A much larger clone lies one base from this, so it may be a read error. The CDR3 protein is CAWSVDGSYEQYF. DNA of the CDR3: TGTGCCTGGAGTGTAGACGGATCCTACGAGCAGTACTTC. The chain employs TRBV30 and TRBJ2-7, with D uncertain. Trimming removed 0 bases at V and 1 base at J, with 7 bases between. The length of the CDR3 is 13 residues. CDR1 and CDR2 (germline): GTSNPN, SVGIG (reference sequence).

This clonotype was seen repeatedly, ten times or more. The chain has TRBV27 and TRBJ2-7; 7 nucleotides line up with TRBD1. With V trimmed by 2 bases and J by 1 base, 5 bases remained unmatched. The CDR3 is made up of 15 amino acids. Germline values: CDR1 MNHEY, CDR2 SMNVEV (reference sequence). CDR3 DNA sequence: TGTGCCAGCAGTTTACAGGGGGTGGGATCCTACGAGCAGTACTTC. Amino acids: CASSLQGVGSYEQYF.

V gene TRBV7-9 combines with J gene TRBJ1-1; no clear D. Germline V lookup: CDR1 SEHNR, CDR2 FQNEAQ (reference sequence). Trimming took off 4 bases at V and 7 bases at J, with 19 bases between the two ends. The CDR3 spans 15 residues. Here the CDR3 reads CASSCPDRILCEAFF. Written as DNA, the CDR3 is TGTGCCAGCAGCTGCCCGGACCGGATTCTTTGTGAAGCTTTCTTT.

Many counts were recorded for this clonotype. The CDR3, as DNA: TGTGCCAGCAGCCGTAGCCCTTTTAAAAACATTCAGTACTTC. Its protein product is CASSRSPFKNIQYF. The chain is built from TRBV3-1 and TRBJ2-4; D not resolved. Trimming stripped 4 bases from V and 4 bases from J, with 11 bases between. The CDR3 is 14 residues long. Germline-derived CDR1 and CDR2 are LGHDT and YNNKEL (reference sequence).

CDR3: CASSPWTSGGNEQYF. The CDR3 DNA reads as TGCGCCAGCAGCCCCTGGACTAGTGGGGGCAATGAGCAGTACTTC. The chain links TRBV4-1 to TRBJ2-1, with D perhaps TRBD2 (7 bases). The J call could be wrong; TRBJ2-7 is a better fit for the DNA end. The CDR3 spans 15 residues. The V gene's germline CDR1 is MGHRA and CDR2 YSYEKL.

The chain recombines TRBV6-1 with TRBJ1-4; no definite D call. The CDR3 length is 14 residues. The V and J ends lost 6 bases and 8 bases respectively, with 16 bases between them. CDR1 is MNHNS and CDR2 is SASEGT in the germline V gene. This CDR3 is CASSASGVREKLFF. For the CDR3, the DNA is TGTGCCAGCAGCGCATCAGGAGTTAGGGAAAAACTGTTTTTT.

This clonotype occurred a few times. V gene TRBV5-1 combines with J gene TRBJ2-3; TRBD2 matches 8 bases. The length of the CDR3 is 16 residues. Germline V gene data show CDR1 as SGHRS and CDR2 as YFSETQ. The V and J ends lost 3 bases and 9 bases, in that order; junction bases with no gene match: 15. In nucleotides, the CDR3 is TGCGCCAGCAGCTCGGACCGGGGAGCGGGAGCACGGACGCAGTATTTT. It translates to CASSSDRGAGARTQYF.

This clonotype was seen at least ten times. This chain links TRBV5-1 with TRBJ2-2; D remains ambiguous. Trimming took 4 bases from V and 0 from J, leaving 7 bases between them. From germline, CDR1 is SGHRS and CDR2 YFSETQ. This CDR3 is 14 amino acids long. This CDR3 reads CASSPRANTGELFF. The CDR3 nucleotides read TGCGCCAGCAGCCCTAGGGCGAACACCGGGGAGCTGTTTTTT.

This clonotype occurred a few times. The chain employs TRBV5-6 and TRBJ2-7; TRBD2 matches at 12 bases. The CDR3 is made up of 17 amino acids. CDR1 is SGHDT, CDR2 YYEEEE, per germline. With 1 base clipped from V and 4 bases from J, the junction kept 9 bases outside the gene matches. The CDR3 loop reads CASSLLASGRAGYEQYF. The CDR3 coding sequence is TGTGCCAGCAGCTTGTTGGCTAGCGGGAGGGCCGGGTACGAGCAGTACTTC.

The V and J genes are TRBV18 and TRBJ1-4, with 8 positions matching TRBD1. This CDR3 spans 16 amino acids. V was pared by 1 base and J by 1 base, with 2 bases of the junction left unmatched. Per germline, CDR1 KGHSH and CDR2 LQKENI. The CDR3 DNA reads TGTGCCAGCTCACCACGGACAGGGCAAACTAATGAAAAACTGTTTTTT. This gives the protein CASSPRTGQTNEKLFF.

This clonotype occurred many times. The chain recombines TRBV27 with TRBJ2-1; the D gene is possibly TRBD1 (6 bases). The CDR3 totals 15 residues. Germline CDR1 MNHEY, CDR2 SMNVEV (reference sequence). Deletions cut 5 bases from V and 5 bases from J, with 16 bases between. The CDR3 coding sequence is TGTGCCAGCAGTCAACCGGGACACACAAACAATGAGCAGTTCTTC. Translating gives CASSQPGHTNNEQFF.

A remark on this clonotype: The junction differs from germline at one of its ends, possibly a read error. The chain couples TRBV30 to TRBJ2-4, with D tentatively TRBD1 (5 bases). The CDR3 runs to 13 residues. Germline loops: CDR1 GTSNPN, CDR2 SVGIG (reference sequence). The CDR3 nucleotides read TGTGCCGCGTCAGGGAAAGCCAAAACCATTCAGTACTTC. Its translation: CAASGKAKTIQYF. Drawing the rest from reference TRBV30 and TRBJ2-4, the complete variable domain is SQTIHQWPATLVQPVGSPLSLECTVEGTSNPNLYWYRQAAGRGLQLLFYSVGIGQISSEVPQNLSASRPQDRQFILSSKKLLLSDSGFYLCAASGKAKTIQYFGAGTRLSVL.